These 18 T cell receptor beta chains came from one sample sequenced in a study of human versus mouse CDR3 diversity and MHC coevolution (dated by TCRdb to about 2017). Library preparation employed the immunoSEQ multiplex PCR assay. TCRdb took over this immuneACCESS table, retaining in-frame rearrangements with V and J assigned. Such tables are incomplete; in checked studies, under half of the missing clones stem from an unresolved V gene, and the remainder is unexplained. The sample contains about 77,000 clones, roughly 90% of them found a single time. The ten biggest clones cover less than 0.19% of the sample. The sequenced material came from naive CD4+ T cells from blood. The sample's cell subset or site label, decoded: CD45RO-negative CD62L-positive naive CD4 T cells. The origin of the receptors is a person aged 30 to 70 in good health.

Here the CDR3 reads CASSPSRNQPQHF. Written as DNA, the CDR3 is TGTGCCAGCAGCCCCTCTCGCAATCAGCCCCAGCATTTT. The chain recombines TRBV7-6 with TRBJ1-5; D is unresolved. Germline loops: CDR1 SGHVS, CDR2 FNYEAQ. This CDR3 spans 13 amino acids. V lost 5 bases and J lost 2, with 7 bases in between.

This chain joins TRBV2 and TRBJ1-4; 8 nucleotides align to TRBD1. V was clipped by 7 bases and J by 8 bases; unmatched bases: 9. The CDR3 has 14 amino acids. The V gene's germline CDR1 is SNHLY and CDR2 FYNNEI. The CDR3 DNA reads TGTGCCAGCACTCTAGACAGGGGTAACGAAAAACTGTTTTTT. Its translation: CASTLDRGNEKLFF. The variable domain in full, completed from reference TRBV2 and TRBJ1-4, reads EPEVTQTPSHQVTQMGQEVILRCVPISNHLYFYWYRQILGQKVEFLVSFYNNEISEKSEIFDDQFSVERPDGSNFTLKIRSTKLEDSAMYFCASTLDRGNEKLFFGSGTQLSVL.

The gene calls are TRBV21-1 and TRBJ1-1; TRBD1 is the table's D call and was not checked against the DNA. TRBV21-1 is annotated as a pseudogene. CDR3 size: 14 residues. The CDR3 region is CASSIMTGITEAFF. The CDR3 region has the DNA TGTGCCAGTAGCATAATGACAGGGATTACTGAAGCTTTCTTT.

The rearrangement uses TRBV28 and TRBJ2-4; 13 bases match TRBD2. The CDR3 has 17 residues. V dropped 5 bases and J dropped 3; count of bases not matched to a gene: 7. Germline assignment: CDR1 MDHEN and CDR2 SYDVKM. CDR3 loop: CASSTPTSGGFKNIQYF. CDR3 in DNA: TGTGCCAGCAGTACGCCGACTAGCGGGGGGTTCAAAAACATTCAGTACTTC.

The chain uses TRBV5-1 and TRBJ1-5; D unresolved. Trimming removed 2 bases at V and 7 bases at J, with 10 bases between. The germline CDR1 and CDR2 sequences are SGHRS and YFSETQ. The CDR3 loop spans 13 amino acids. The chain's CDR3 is CASSFSGNQPQHF. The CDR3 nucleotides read TGCGCCAGCAGCTTCTCAGGTAACCAGCCCCAGCATTTT.

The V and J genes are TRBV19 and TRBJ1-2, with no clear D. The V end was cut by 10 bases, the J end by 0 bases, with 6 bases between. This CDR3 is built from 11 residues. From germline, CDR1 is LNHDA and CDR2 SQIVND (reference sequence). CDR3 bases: TGTGCCACGACAACTAACTATGGCTACACCTTC. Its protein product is CATTTNYGYTF.

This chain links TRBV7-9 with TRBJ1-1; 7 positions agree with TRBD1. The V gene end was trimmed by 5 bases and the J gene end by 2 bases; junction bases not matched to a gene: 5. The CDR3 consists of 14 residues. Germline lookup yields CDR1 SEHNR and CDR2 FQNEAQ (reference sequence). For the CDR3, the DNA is TGTGCCAGCAGCCTACAGGGGAGCAACACTGAAGCTTTCTTT. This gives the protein CASSLQGSNTEAFF.

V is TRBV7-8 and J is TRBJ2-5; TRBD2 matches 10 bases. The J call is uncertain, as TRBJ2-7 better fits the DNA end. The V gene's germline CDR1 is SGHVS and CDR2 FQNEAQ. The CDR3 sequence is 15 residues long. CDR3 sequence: CASSSRTSGPYEQYF. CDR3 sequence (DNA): TGTGCCAGCAGCTCCCGGACTAGCGGACCCTACGAGCAGTACTTC.

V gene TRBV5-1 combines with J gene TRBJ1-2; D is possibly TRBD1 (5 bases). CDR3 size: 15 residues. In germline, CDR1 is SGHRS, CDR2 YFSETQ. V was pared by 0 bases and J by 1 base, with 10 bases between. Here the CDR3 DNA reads TGCGCCAGCAGCTTGGCGGCCCAGGGTAACTATGGCTACACCTTC. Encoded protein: CASSLAAQGNYGYTF.

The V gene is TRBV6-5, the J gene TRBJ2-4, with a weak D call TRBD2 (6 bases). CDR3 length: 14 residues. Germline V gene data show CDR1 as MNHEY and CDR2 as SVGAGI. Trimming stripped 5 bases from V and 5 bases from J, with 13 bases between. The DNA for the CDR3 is TGTGCCAGCAGTGCGACTAGAGGACAAAACATTCAGTACTTC. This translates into CASSATRGQNIQYF.

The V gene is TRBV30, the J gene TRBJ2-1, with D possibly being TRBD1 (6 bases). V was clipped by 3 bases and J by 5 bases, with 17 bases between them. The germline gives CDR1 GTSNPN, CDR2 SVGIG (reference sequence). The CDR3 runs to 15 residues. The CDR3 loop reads CAWSATWTENNEQFF. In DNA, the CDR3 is TGTGCCTGGAGCGCAACTTGGACAGAGAACAATGAGCAGTTCTTC.

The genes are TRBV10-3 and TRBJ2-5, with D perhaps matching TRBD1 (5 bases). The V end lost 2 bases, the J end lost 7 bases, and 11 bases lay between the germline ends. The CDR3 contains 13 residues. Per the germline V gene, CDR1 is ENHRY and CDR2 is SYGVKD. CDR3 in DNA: TGTGCCATCAGTGAGGGGGCGAAGGGGACCCAGTACTTC. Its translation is CAISEGAKGTQYF.

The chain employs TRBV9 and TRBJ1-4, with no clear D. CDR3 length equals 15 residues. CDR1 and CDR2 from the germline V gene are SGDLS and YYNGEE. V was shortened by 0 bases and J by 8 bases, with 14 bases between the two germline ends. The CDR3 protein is CASSVASGSREKLFF. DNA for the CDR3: TGTGCCAGCAGCGTAGCCTCGGGATCGCGCGAAAAACTGTTTTTT.

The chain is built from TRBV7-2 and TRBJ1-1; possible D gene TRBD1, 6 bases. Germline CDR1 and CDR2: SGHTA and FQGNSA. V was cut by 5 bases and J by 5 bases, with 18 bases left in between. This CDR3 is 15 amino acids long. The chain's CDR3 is CASSMQQGSRTEAFF. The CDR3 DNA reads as TGTGCCAGCAGCATGCAGCAGGGGTCAAGGACTGAAGCTTTCTTT.

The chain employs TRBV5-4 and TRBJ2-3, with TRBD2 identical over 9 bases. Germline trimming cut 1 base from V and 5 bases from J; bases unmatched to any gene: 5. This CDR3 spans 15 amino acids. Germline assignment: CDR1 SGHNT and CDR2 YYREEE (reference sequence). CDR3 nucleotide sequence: TGTGCCAGCAGCTTGAGCGGGGGGATGGGAGATACGCAGTATTTT. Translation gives CASSLSGGMGDTQYF.

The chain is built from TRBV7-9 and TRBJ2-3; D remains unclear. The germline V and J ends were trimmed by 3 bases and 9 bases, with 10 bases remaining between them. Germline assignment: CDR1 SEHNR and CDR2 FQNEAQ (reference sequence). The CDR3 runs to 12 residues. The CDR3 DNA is TGTGCCAGCAGCTTGACTGAGAACACGCAGTATTTT. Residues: CASSLTENTQYF.

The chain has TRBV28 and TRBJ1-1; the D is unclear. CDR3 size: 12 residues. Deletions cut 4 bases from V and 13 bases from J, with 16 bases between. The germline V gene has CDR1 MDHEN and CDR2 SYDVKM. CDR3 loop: CASSSGFSGSFF. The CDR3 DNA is TGTGCCAGCAGTTCCGGCTTCTCGGGTAGTTTCTTT.

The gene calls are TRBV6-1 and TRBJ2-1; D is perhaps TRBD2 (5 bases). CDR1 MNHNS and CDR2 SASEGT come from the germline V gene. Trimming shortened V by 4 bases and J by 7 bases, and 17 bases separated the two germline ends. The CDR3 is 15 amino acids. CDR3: CASSVSAPSGNEQFF. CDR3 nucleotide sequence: TGTGCCAGCAGTGTTAGCGCTCCCAGTGGGAATGAGCAGTTCTTC.